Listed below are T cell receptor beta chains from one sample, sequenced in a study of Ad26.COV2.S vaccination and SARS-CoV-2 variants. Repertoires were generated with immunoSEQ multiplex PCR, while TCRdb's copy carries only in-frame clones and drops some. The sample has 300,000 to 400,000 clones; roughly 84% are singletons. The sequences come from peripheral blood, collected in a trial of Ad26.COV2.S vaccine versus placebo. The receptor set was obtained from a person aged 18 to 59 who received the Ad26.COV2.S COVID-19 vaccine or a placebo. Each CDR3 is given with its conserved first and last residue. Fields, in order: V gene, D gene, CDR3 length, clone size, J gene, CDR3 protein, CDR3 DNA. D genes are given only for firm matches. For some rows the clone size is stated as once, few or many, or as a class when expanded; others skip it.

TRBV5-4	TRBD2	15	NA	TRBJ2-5	CASSLRTRGQETQYF	TGTGCCAGCAGCTTACGGACTAGAGGCCAAGAGACCCAGTACTTC
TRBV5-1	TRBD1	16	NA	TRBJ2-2	CASSRVSDRAAGELFF	TGCGCCAGCAGCCGCGTTTCGGACAGGGCGGCCGGGGAGCTGTTTTTT
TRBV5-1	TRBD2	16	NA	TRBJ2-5	CASSLGGGTSGKTQYF	TGCGCCAGCAGCTTGGGAGGAGGGACTAGCGGAAAGACCCAGTACTTC
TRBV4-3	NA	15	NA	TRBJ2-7	CASSQDGAGSYEQYF	TGCGCCAGCAGCCAAGATGGGGCAGGGTCCTACGAGCAGTACTTC
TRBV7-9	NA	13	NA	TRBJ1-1	CASSDDKNTEAFF	TGTGCCAGCAGCGATGACAAGAACACTGAAGCTTTCTTT
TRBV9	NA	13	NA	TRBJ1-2	CASSWGGRRGYTF	TGTGCCAGCAGCTGGGGGGGACGAAGGGGCTACACCTTC
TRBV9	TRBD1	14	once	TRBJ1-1	CASNRDRGDTEAFF	TGTGCCAGCAACAGGGACAGGGGGGACACTGAAGCTTTCTTT
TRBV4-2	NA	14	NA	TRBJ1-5	CASSQDAGNQPQHF	TGTGCCAGCAGCCAAGATGCGGGTAATCAGCCCCAGCATTTT
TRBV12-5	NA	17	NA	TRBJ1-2	CASGLETSPGDGYGYTF	TGTGCTAGTGGTTTGGAAACCAGTCCGGGGGACGGCTATGGCTACACCTTC
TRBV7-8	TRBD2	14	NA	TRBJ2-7	CASSPGRVGYEQYF	TGTGCCAGCAGCCCCGGGAGGGTGGGCTACGAGCAGTACTTC
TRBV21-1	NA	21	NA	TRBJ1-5	CASSKYPYDSDPKYSNQPQHF	TGTGCCAGCAGCAAATACCCCTACGACAGCGATCCGAAATATAGCAATCAGCCCCAGCATTTT
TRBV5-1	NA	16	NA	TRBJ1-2	CASSPFGTQANYGYTF	TGCGCCAGCAGCCCCTTCGGGACTCAAGCTAACTATGGCTACACCTTC
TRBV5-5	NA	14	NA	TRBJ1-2	CASSLRQINYGYTF	TGTGCCAGCAGCTTGAGGCAGATTAACTATGGCTACACCTTC
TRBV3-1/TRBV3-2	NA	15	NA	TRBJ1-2	CASSQDWGGLYGYTF	TGTGCCAGCAGCCAAGATTGGGGCGGACTCTATGGCTACACCTTC
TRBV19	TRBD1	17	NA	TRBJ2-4	CASSVNRDRGAKNIQYF	TGTGCCAGTAGTGTGAACCGGGACAGGGGAGCCAAAAACATTCAGTACTTC
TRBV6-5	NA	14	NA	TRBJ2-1	CASSYKGSYNEQFF	TGTGCCAGCAGTTACAAGGGTTCCTACAATGAGCAGTTCTTC